Presented here are 20 T cell receptor beta chains from one specimen sequenced in a study of OX40 agonist ivuxolimab in advanced cancers. The library was obtained by the immunoSEQ multiplex PCR assay. The table was pulled from immuneACCESS by TCRdb, which kept in-frame rearrangements only. Such tables lose some clones; where checked, under half of the loss comes from unresolved V genes, and the rest has no known cause. The sample includes 52,000 or so clones, with roughly 88% observed a single time. The ten largest clones add up to approximately 12% of the sample. This sample comprised CD4+ or CD8+ T cells sorted from blood, obtained in a trial of the OX40 agonist ivuxolimab. All receptors derive from an adult with an advanced solid tumor such as melanoma, head and neck, liver or kidney cancer.

This chain links TRBV5-1 with TRBJ2-7, with 8 positions matching TRBD1. Germline assignment: CDR1 SGHRS and CDR2 YFSETQ. The junction had 11 bases not matched to a gene; V was cut back by 4 bases and J by 5 bases. CDR3 size: 15 residues. CDR3 residues: CASSPGTGPFNEQYV. Written as DNA, the CDR3 is TGCGCCAGCAGCCCCGGGACAGGCCCGTTCAACGAGCAGTACGTC.

V is TRBV6-6 and J is TRBJ2-7; D is possibly TRBD1 (6 bases). The CDR3 has 13 amino acids. Germline loops: CDR1 MNHNY, CDR2 SVGAGI (reference sequence). Trimming cost V 6 bases and J 3 bases, with 12 bases left between them. CDR3 sequence: CASSYGDIYEQYV. CDR3 in DNA: TGTGCCAGCAGCTACGGGGACATCTACGAGCAGTACGTC.

The rearrangement uses TRBV6-6 and TRBJ2-1; 14 bases are shared with TRBD2. J gave up 7 bases and V 4 bases, and 3 bases lay outside the gene matches. The CDR3 has 15 residues. CDR1 MNHNY and CDR2 SVGAGI come from the germline V gene (reference sequence). The CDR3 coding sequence is TGTGCCAGCAGTTTGGGACTAGCGGGAGCAAATGAGCAGTTCTTC. The encoded protein is CASSLGLAGANEQFF.

J is TRBJ2-7 and V is TRBV29-1; D may correspond to TRBD1 or TRBD2 (5 bases each). The V gene lost 0 bases and the J gene lost 0 bases, with 12 bases spanning the gap. The CDR3 is 15 residues long. CDR1 is SQVTM, CDR2 ANQGSEA, per germline. In DNA, the CDR3 is TGCAGCGTTGAAGAGCCGGGACCCAACTCCTACGAGCAGTACTTC. It yields the protein CSVEEPGPNSYEQYF.

V gene TRBV28 combines with J gene TRBJ2-3; no clear D gene. V lost 5 bases, J lost 9 bases, and 21 bases lay in between. The CDR3 has 15 amino acids. Germline CDR1 reads MDHEN; CDR2 reads SYDVKM. In DNA form, the CDR3 reads TGTGCCAGCAGTAATGCGCTCTATAGGGAAGGAACGCAGTATTTT. Protein product: CASSNALYREGTQYF.

Points on this clone: Given the absence of the conserved phenylalanine or tryptophan at the CDR3 end, a read error is likely. The DNA is left out, because the CDR3 cannot be placed on it with certainty; the CDR3 is given as TCRdb lists it. This chain uses TRBV11-2 with TRBJ2-3; TRBD2, the table's D call, was not compared with the DNA. The germline CDR1 and CDR2 sequences are SGHAT and FQNNGV. The CDR3 extends over 12 residues, inclusive of both ends. The CDR3 is CASSLGERERYI.

The chain couples TRBV28 to TRBJ2-7; D is perhaps TRBD2 (5 bases). V was clipped by 6 bases and J by 2 bases, with 14 bases between them. The V gene's germline CDR1 is MDHEN and CDR2 SYDVKM. The CDR3 extends over 14 amino acids. The CDR3 reads CASSPPGKTYEQYF. As DNA, the CDR3 is TGTGCCAGCAGCCCCCCCGGGAAAACCTACGAGCAGTACTTC.

This clone was found once. The V gene is TRBV29-1, the J gene TRBJ2-1; 8 bases line up with TRBD2. This CDR3 comprises 13 residues. Trimming cost V 6 bases and J 4 bases; bases outside gene matches: 5. CDR1 is SQVTM, CDR2 ANQGSEA, per germline. The CDR3 is CSVHTGGYNEQFF. The CDR3 coding sequence is TGCAGCGTGCACACGGGAGGGTACAATGAGCAGTTCTTC.

J is TRBJ2-7 and V is TRBV7-9; D remains unclear. The CDR3 has 11 residues. The V gene lost 5 bases and the J gene lost 6 bases, with 8 bases spanning the gap. Germline V gives CDR1 SEHNR, CDR2 FQNEAQ (reference sequence). The CDR3 loop is CASSQKGEQYF. The CDR3 bases are TGTGCCAGCAGCCAGAAGGGCGAGCAGTACTTC.

The chain is built from TRBV6-5 and TRBJ2-5, with D possibly called TRBD1 or TRBD2 (5 bases each). The V gene lost 8 bases and the J gene lost 5 bases, with 21 bases spanning the gap. CDR1 is MNHEY, CDR2 SVGAGI, per germline. The CDR3 has 15 residues. As DNA, the CDR3 is TGTGCCAGCGGAGGAGGACACGCTTTGGAGGAGACCCAGTACTTC. Protein sequence: CASGGGHALEETQYF.

The chain has TRBV4-1 and TRBJ2-7; 12 bases agree with TRBD2. Germline CDR1 is MGHRA and CDR2 is YSYEKL. This CDR3 region has 15 residues. Trimming took 4 bases from V and 4 from J; bases not matched to a gene: 5. The DNA of the CDR3 is TGCGCCAGCAGCCCTAGCGGGAGGGGATTATACGAGCAGTACTTC. Amino acids: CASSPSGRGLYEQYF.

The V call is TRBV7-9, the J call TRBJ2-3, with D perhaps TRBD1 (6 bases). V lost 4 bases to trimming and J lost 0 bases, with 17 bases between them. Germline V CDR1 and CDR2: SEHNR, FQNEAQ (reference sequence). The CDR3 covers 17 residues. CDR3 residues: CASSSHRGTSSTDTQYF. DNA of the CDR3: TGTGCCAGCAGCTCCCACCGTGGGACATCTAGCACAGATACGCAGTATTTT.

The chain couples TRBV5-4 to TRBJ1-2, with D unresolved. The CDR3 extends over 16 amino acids. The germline V and J ends were trimmed by 3 bases and 0 bases, with 15 bases remaining between them. Germline V gene data show CDR1 as SGHNT and CDR2 as YYREEE (reference sequence). CDR3 in DNA: TGTGCCAGCAGCTCCTATTTTGGCGGAGCTAACTATGGCTACACCTTC. Translated, it gives CASSSYFGGANYGYTF. The full variable domain, its missing parts supplied by reference TRBV5-4 and TRBJ1-2, is ETGVTQSPTHLIKTRGQQVTLRCSSQSGHNTVSWYQQALGQGPQFIFQYYREEENGRGNFPPRFSGLQFPNYSSELNVNALELDDSALYLCASSSYFGGANYGYTFGSGTRLTVV.

The V gene is TRBV29-1, the J gene TRBJ1-2, with D perhaps matching TRBD1 (5 bases). The CDR3 covers 12 residues. Germline-derived CDR1 and CDR2 are SQVTM and ANQGSEA. Trimming cost V 5 bases and J 7 bases, with 14 bases left between them. The CDR3 DNA is TGCAGCGTTTCAGGGAATGATGCTGGCTACACCTTC. Protein product: CSVSGNDAGYTF.

This clone came up once. The CDR3 DNA sequence: TGTGCCAGCAGTCCGTTTGCGGGAGTGGTCAATGAGCAGTTCTTC. It codes for CASSPFAGVVNEQFF. V gene TRBV7-9 combines with J gene TRBJ2-1, with 7 bases matching TRBD2. The CDR3 runs to 15 residues. V lost 6 bases and J lost 6; bases outside the gene matches: 11. Germline CDR1 SEHNR, CDR2 FQNEAQ (reference sequence). The full variable domain, with the rest looked up from reference TRBV7-9 and TRBJ2-1, is DTGVSQNPRHKITKRGQNVTFRCDPISEHNRLYWYRQTLGQGPEFLTYFQNEAQLEKSRLLSDRFSAERPKGSFSTLEIQRTEQGDSAMYLCASSPFAGVVNEQFFGPGTRLTVL.

The genes are TRBV19 and TRBJ2-1; 10 nucleotides line up with TRBD2. CDR3 size: 14 residues. With V trimmed by 6 bases and J by 8 bases, 7 bases remained unmatched. The germline gives CDR1 LNHDA, CDR2 SQIVND (reference sequence). The CDR3 is CASRAGGPEDEQFF. The CDR3 nucleotides read TGTGCCAGTAGAGCGGGGGGGCCGGAAGATGAGCAGTTCTTC.

The chain uses TRBV29-1 and TRBJ2-7, with TRBD1 matching 10 bases. With V trimmed by 7 bases and J by 5 bases, 8 bases remained unmatched. The CDR3 spans 13 residues. CDR1 and CDR2 from the germline V gene are SQVTM and ANQGSEA. The CDR3 reads CSAGTGDFNEQYV. DNA for the CDR3: TGCAGCGCAGGGACAGGGGATTTCAACGAGCAGTACGTC.

This sequence joins TRBV6-1 and TRBJ2-7; TRBD1 is a possible D gene (6 bases). CDR3 length: 14 residues. Germline V gives CDR1 MNHNS, CDR2 SASEGT. V was clipped by 7 bases and J by 7 bases, with 20 bases between them. CDR3 in DNA: TGTGCCAGCATCCCGTATGCAGGGGCCGGAGAGCAGTACGTC. It specifies CASIPYAGAGEQYV.

This clone was seen a single time. The V call is TRBV27, the J call TRBJ2-1; D may match TRBD1 or TRBD2 (5 bases each). The V end was cut by 3 bases, the J end by 3 bases, with 12 bases between. The CDR3 length is 15 residues. Germline CDR1 and CDR2: MNHEY and SMNVEV (reference sequence). CDR3 in DNA: TGTGCCAGCAGTTTGTCAGGGAGACACTACAATGAGCAGTTCTTC. The encoded protein is CASSLSGRHYNEQFF.

The J gene is TRBJ2-3, the V gene TRBV2, with D hard to call. This CDR3 is 12 amino acids long. V was pared by 5 bases and J by 8 bases, with 11 bases between. Germline values: CDR1 SNHLY, CDR2 FYNNEI. Here the CDR3 DNA reads TGTGCCAGCAGTCCGGGTGGGGTTACGCAGTATTTT. Encoded protein: CASSPGGVTQYF.